This note documents a single T cell receptor (beta chain) sequence. Genes and germline are mouse. The observed sequence ends 1 residue before the CDR3 terminus, with the missing tail filled in from the germline J gene. Distinct nucleotide sequences in the sample also encode this CDR3. J lost 0 bases, V lost 3 bases, and 2 bases had no gene match. This CDR3 comprises 16 residues. Germline assignment: CDR1 NSQYPW and CDR2 LRSPGD (reference sequence). TCRbeta CDR3 was sequenced at survey depth with template counts. The data were produced by immunoSEQ multiplex PCR, yet TCRdb's version contains in-frame clones alone and is incomplete. The sample lists nearly 50,000 clones, approximately 73% occurring once. The data derive from a study of tissue T cells after allogeneic stem cell transplantation.

The sequence was obtained from a pool of C57BL/6 mice in good health. V and J are TRBV1 and TRBJ2-1; 10 bases fit TRBD2. The source material was sorted cells pooled from one or two spleens. The CDR3 here is CTCSAGLGDNYAEQFF. CDR3 DNA, as far as it was read: TGCACCTGCAGTGCTGGACTGGGGGATAACTATGCTGAGCAGTTC. Together with reference TRBV1 and TRBJ2-1, the CDR3 gives the full variable domain: VTLLEQNPRWRLVPRGQAVNLRCILKNSQYPWMSWYQQDLQKQLQWLFTLRSPGDKEVKSLPGADYLATRVTDTELRLQVANMSQGRTLYCTCSAGLGDNYAEQFFGPGTRLTVL.